Each of the 24 T cell receptor beta chains below was sequenced from the same sample in a study of blood T cells in healthy people across ages. Using a J-beta primer mix together with a sample-barcoded 5' primer, a second PCR was run for about 6 to 12 cycles. One entry per CDR3 protein results from TCRdb running MiXCR on the 5' RACE reads. The sample has about 1.8 million distinct CDR3 sequences; roughly 50% are singletons. Sequenced: blood. Receptor source: a woman aged 40 to 50 in good health.

This chain uses TRBV6-5 with TRBJ2-5, with D possibly matching TRBD1 (6 bases). V shed 1 base and J shed 0 bases, with 6 bases lying between them. Germline-derived CDR1 and CDR2 are MNHEY and SVGAGI. There are 14 residues in the CDR3. For the CDR3, the DNA is TGTGCCAGCAGTTACTGGACAGACCAAGAGACCCAGTACTTC. Encoded protein: CASSYWTDQETQYF.

This clonotype was counted only a few times. The chain links TRBV12-3 or TRBV12-4 to TRBJ2-1; possible D gene TRBD2, 6 bases. V was clipped by 3 bases and J by 8 bases, with 17 bases between them. The CDR3 runs 15 residues. The CDR3 protein is CASSLFAGPGDEQFF. CDR3 coding DNA: TGTGCCAGCAGTTTGTTTGCGGGGCCCGGGGATGAGCAGTTCTTC.

This clonotype occurred a few times. The chain carries TRBV7-8 and TRBJ2-7; D perhaps matches TRBD2 (5 bases). Trimming removed 5 bases at V and 3 bases at J, with 14 bases between. Looked up from germline, CDR1 is SGHVS and CDR2 is FQNEAQ. The CDR3 sequence is 14 residues long. The CDR3 DNA sequence: TGTGCCAGCAGCCCCCGGGAAACATACTACGAGCAGTACTTC. Residues: CASSPRETYYEQYF.

In this sample, this clonotype turned up a few times. The CDR3 DNA reads as TGTGCCAGCAGCCCCACGGGGCCGGATTCACCCCTCCACTTT. Translating gives CASSPTGPDSPLHF. V is TRBV7-2 and J is TRBJ1-6; a possible D gene is TRBD1 (5 bases). This CDR3 is 14 amino acids long. The germline gives CDR1 SGHTA, CDR2 FQGNSA. Trimming took off 5 bases at V and 8 bases at J, with 13 bases between the two ends. Together with reference TRBV7-2 and TRBJ1-6, the CDR3 gives the full variable domain: GAGVSQSPSNKVTEKGKDVELRCDPISGHTALYWYRQSLGQGLEFLIYFQGNSAPDKSGLPSDRFSAERTGGSVSTLTIQRTQQEDSAVYLCASSPTGPDSPLHFGNGTRLTVT.

The chain combines TRBV4-2 with TRBJ1-2; no definite D call. The ends were cut back, 0 bases at V and 4 bases at J, with 9 bases in the middle. This CDR3 is 14 amino acids long. Germline V gene lookup returns CDR1 LGHNA and CDR2 YNFKEQ. CDR3: CASSQDLLSYGYTF. CDR3 DNA sequence: TGTGCCAGCAGCCAAGATCTCCTCTCCTATGGCTACACCTTC.

This clonotype appeared many times. In DNA form, the CDR3 reads TGTGCCAGCAGTGGCTCTTGGGGATCTGGGGCCAACGTCCTGACTTTC. It yields the protein CASSGSWGSGANVLTF. The rearrangement links TRBV12-3 or TRBV12-4 to TRBJ2-6; D unresolved. Trimming cost V 5 bases and J 1 base, with 12 bases left between them. This CDR3 comprises 16 residues.

CDR3 in DNA: TGTGCCAGCAGCGGTAGGTTACCTAGCACAGATACGCAGTATTTT. The encoded protein is CASSGRLPSTDTQYF. The V gene is TRBV9, the J gene TRBJ2-3, with D unresolved. Germline V gives CDR1 SGDLS, CDR2 YYNGEE. The CDR3 contains 15 residues. The V end was cut by 3 bases, the J end by 0 bases, with 11 bases between.

This rearrangement joins TRBV15 to TRBJ2-3; D is tentatively TRBD1 or TRBD2 (6 bases each). V was trimmed by 5 bases and J by 2 bases, leaving 17 bases between them. The CDR3 extends over 16 amino acids. Germline CDR1 and CDR2: LNHNV and YYDKDF (reference sequence). CDR3 in amino acids: CATSGVEGGLTDTQYF. The CDR3 coding sequence is TGTGCCACCAGCGGGGTGGAGGGGGGCCTCACAGATACGCAGTATTTT.

This chain connects TRBV20-1 to TRBJ1-2; D unclear. Germline-derived CDR1 and CDR2 are DFQATT and SNEGSKA (reference sequence). Trimming shortened V by 0 bases and J by 6 bases, and 17 bases separated the two germline ends. The CDR3 extends over 15 amino acids. DNA of the CDR3: TGCAGTGCTAGAGATGGCGGAGGGCTGGACCATGGCTACACCTTC. Translating gives CSARDGGGLDHGYTF.

This clonotype was seen a few times. The chain couples TRBV10-1 to TRBJ2-3; 7 nucleotides match TRBD2. Germline V gene data show CDR1 as WNHNN and CDR2 as SYGVQD (reference sequence). The CDR3 has 16 residues. V dropped 3 bases and J dropped 1; count of bases not matched to a gene: 7. CDR3 sequence: CASSDSGAQRTDTQYF. The DNA of the CDR3 is TGCGCCAGCAGTGACAGCGGGGCCCAACGCACAGATACGCAGTATTTT.

The table lists this clonotype with a count of one. This rearrangement joins TRBV7-2 to TRBJ1-2; 9 positions match TRBD1. V shed 5 bases and J 8 bases; nucleotides not matched to a gene: 15. Germline values: CDR1 SGHTA, CDR2 FQGNSA. CDR3 size: 16 residues. In nucleotides, the CDR3 is TGTGCCAGCAGCGCAACAAACTCCGGGACAGGGTGCGGCTACACCTTC. This codes for CASSATNSGTGCGYTF.

This chain links TRBV5-1 with TRBJ2-4; 10 nucleotides match TRBD2. V was pared by 4 bases and J by 6 bases, with 10 bases of the junction left unmatched. The CDR3 sequence is 16 residues long. In germline, CDR1 is SGHRS, CDR2 YFSETQ. CDR3 sequence: CASSRTTSGATNIQYF. CDR3 nucleotide sequence: TGCGCCAGCAGCCGGACCACTAGCGGGGCAACAAACATTCAGTACTTC.

This clonotype was seen more than once but under ten times. An end of the junction does not agree with germline; a read error may underlie this. V is TRBV7-7 and J is TRBJ2-3, with 7 nucleotides matching TRBD1. CDR1 is SSHAT and CDR2 is FNYEAQ in the germline V gene (reference sequence). The CDR3 has 16 residues. CDR3 protein: CASSSGTDQEADTQYF. As DNA, the CDR3 is TGTGCTAGCAGCTCAGGGACAGACCAGGAGGCAGATACGCAGTATTTT.

This clonotype was counted between two and nine times. In nucleotides, the CDR3 is TGTGCCAGCAGCCAAGATCCTAATTTGAGGGACTATGGCTACACCTTC. This sequence encodes CASSQDPNLRDYGYTF. The chain carries TRBV3-1 and TRBJ1-2; D remains ambiguous. The V and J ends lost 0 bases and 3 bases respectively, with 14 bases between them. There are 16 residues in the CDR3. Per germline, CDR1 LGHDT and CDR2 YNNKEL (reference sequence).

The chain joins TRBV28 to TRBJ1-2; weak D call: TRBD1 (6 bases). The germline gives CDR1 MDHEN, CDR2 SYDVKM. The CDR3 is 13 amino acids. V lost 7 bases and J 8 bases, leaving 17 bases between the germline ends. CDR3 nucleotides: TGTGCCAGCATCGATCACTGGGGGGCCGGCTACACCTTC. Its protein is CASIDHWGAGYTF.

This clonotype was picked up a small number of times. The gene calls are TRBV6-5 and TRBJ2-1, with a possible D match to TRBD2 (6 bases). CDR1 and CDR2 from the germline V gene are MNHEY and SVGAGI. Trimming pared 3 bases from V and 8 bases from J, leaving 11 bases between. This CDR3 comprises 13 residues. Here the CDR3 DNA reads TGTGCCAGCAGTTATGTTTCGGGAGATGAGCAGTTCTTC. This translates into CASSYVSGDEQFF.

CDR3 sequence: CASSLVGTVNGYTF. CDR3 DNA: TGTGCCAGCAGCTTAGTGGGGACAGTAAACGGCTACACCTTC. The rearrangement joins TRBV7-2 to TRBJ1-2; TRBD1 matches 7 bases. The CDR3 covers 14 residues. J gave up 8 bases and V 1 base, and 7 bases lay outside the gene matches. Germline V CDR1 and CDR2: SGHTA, FQGNSA.

The chain combines TRBV6-1 with TRBJ2-3; D unresolved. In germline, CDR1 is MNHNS, CDR2 SASEGT. V was pared by 7 bases and J by 2 bases, with 13 bases between. The CDR3 has 14 residues. CDR3 loop: CASIGRAFTDTQYF. CDR3 DNA sequence: TGTGCCAGCATCGGCCGGGCTTTCACAGATACGCAGTATTTT.

This clonotype was counted at least ten times. V is TRBV7-2 and J is TRBJ2-7; 9 bases are a match to TRBD2. This CDR3 is built from 15 residues. From germline, CDR1 is SGHTA and CDR2 FQGNSA. J gave up 2 bases and V 6 bases, and 8 bases lay outside the gene matches. Here the CDR3 reads CASSLKAGGPYEQYF. The CDR3 DNA sequence: TGTGCCAGCAGTTTAAAAGCGGGGGGCCCCTACGAGCAGTACTTC.

V and J are TRBV27 and TRBJ2-3, with D perhaps matching TRBD1 (6 bases). The V end lost 3 bases, the J end lost 2 bases, and 15 bases lay between the germline ends. The germline gives CDR1 MNHEY, CDR2 SMNVEV (reference sequence). The CDR3 runs 16 residues. CDR3 residues: CASSLRDRRYTDTQYF. The DNA of the CDR3 is TGTGCCAGCAGTTTGAGAGACAGGAGGTACACAGATACGCAGTATTTT.

The rearrangement links TRBV4-2 to TRBJ2-5, with 10 bases lining up with TRBD2. Germline V gene lookup returns CDR1 LGHNA and CDR2 YNFKEQ. V dropped 0 bases and J dropped 1; count of bases not matched to a gene: 2. The CDR3 runs 16 residues. This chain's CDR3 is CASSQDGTSAQETQYF. The CDR3, as DNA: TGTGCCAGCAGCCAAGACGGGACTAGCGCCCAAGAGACCCAGTACTTC.

The chain carries TRBV5-1 and TRBJ2-1; no reliable D call. The CDR3 contains 13 residues. In germline, CDR1 is SGHRS, CDR2 YFSETQ. The germline V and J ends were trimmed by 3 bases and 9 bases, with 13 bases remaining between them. The CDR3 bases are TGCGCCAGCAGCTGGGCTGCCAGTGCTGAGCAGTTCTTC. It encodes CASSWAASAEQFF. The full variable domain, in which reference TRBV5-1 and TRBJ2-1 provide the parts outside the CDR3, is KAGVTQTPRYLIKTRGQQVTLSCSPISGHRSVSWYQQTPGQGLQFLFEYFSETQRNKGNFPGRFSGRQFSNSRSEMNVSTLELGDSALYLCASSWAASAEQFFGPGTRLTVL.

This chain joins TRBV24-1 and TRBJ2-5; TRBD1 aligns across 9 bases. The CDR3 totals 17 residues. From germline, CDR1 is KGHDR and CDR2 SFDVKD. V lost 3 bases to trimming and J lost 1 base; unmatched junction nucleotides: 8. CDR3 coding DNA: TGTGCCACCAGTGATCCGACAGGGGGTTTTGGCCAAGAGACCCAGTACTTC. It specifies CATSDPTGGFGQETQYF.

In this sample, this clonotype turned up many times. V gene TRBV28 combines with J gene TRBJ1-2; 7 bases are shared with TRBD1. This CDR3 has 14 residues. V lost 6 bases, J lost 4 bases, and 8 bases stayed unmatched. Germline assignment: CDR1 MDHEN and CDR2 SYDVKM. This CDR3 is CASSPGTVSYGYTF. CDR3 DNA: TGTGCCAGCAGCCCCGGGACAGTCTCCTATGGCTACACCTTC.